This TCR beta chain was identified during a study of T cell repertoires in cytomegalovirus infection (dated by TCRdb to between 2019 and 2020). With regard to the full study: Because public TCR beta signatures pointed to carriage of CMV infection together with the matching HLA type, the HLA type of each donor mattered for the analysis.

V is reduced by 11 bases and J by 5 bases, leaving a spacing of 16 bases between them. From a lookup of the germline V gene, CDR1 and CDR2 are ENHRY and SYGVKD. The CDR3 runs 12 amino acids, cysteine and valine included. Of the read, only the CDR3 DNA is kept; its 36 bases are in frame from base 1. Sequencing was carried out with an Illumina HiSeq 1500. Using fastp trimming at Q25 and MiXCR clonotype assembly, TCRdb reanalyzed the public sequencing data and kept in-frame beta chains. CDR3 protein duplicates are merged, each entry listing the most common genes and DNA. For this sample the table gives roughly 630,000 distinct CDR3 sequences, of which approximately 25% were detected only once. In total, the top ten clones hold 8% of the sample. Regarding this clonotype: This receptor's antigen is unknown. Base qualities are not provided; no much larger clone lies one nucleotide away.

Overall study results and their limits: Cumulative frequency of public TCR beta family members discriminated carriers of CMV infection plus the relevant HLA type in this cohort and an independent roughly 320-donor cohort. The ex vivo response was dominated by HLA-C-restricted CMV-specific TCR beta clonotypes, and the single most frequent clonotype in two of eight donors was supplied by these HLA-C-restricted clonotypes.

The receptor chain draws on TRBV10-3 and TRBJ2-7; the D call is tentative, TRBD1 or TRBD2, as each matches 5 bases. This TCR came from a human donor in good health (CMV status not recorded). Some clones in this sample may be carry-over from other donors' samples. Material for sequencing was CD8+ T cells from PBMCs. The nucleotide sequence reads TGTGCCTCGAGGGGAGCAAGCCACGAGCAGTACGTC. Its protein is CASRGASHEQYV.